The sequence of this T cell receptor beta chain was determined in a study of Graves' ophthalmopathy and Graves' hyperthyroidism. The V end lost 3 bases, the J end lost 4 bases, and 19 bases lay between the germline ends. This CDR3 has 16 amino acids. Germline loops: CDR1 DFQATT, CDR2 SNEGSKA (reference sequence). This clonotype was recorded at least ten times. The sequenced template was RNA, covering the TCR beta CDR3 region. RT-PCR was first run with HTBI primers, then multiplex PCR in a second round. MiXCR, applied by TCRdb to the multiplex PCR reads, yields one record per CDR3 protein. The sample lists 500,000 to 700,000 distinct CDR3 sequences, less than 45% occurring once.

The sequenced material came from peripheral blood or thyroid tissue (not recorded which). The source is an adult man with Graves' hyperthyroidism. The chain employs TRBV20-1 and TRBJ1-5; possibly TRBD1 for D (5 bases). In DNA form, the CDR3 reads TGCAGTGCTAGCGATGCCCAGGGTATGAAAAATCAGCCCCAGCATTTT. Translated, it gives CSASDAQGMKNQPQHF.